The entry below gives a single T cell receptor (beta chain) sequence along with its context. This clone was observed at least ten times. Its antigen is not yet known. Per-base qualities were not stored, and no clone one base away is much larger. The sample belongs to a study of metastatic and nonmetastatic thyroid tumors (dated by TCRdb to 2020 to 2022). Looking at the study overall: The researchers compared repertoires between peripheral blood samples and tumor or nodule tissue samples from patients with malignant or benign thyroid disease.

Library method: PCR. Sequencer: Illumina HiSeq 4000. High-throughput sequencing was used to profile the TCR beta-chain CDR3 region of every patient. The study's own analysis went as follows. Drawing on CDR3 differences between clinicopathological groups, the researchers built a classifier meant to tell apart patients with distant-metastatic papillary thyroid cancer. The Shannon index was used to assess repertoire diversity, and the Morisita-Horn index was used to assess tumor-blood repertoire similarity. Using fastp at Q25 and MiXCR, TCRdb reprocessed the public reads and kept productive beta chains. The V and J calls follow TCRdb's processing rather than the paper's. This sample holds about 92,000 clones; 14% to 15% were observed only once. The top ten clonotypes cover 3.6% of the sample. Before undergoing thyroid surgery, none of the patients had been given any kind of treatment. Patient clinical samples collected from about 2011 to 2018 were retrospectively analysed using T-cell receptor beta sequencing.

Overall results and qualifications from the work: TCR beta diversity was reported as significantly higher in malignant tumors than in benign nodules, in both blood and tumor samples.

As encoded in the germline V gene (reference sequence), CDR1 is MNHEY while CDR2 is SMNVEV. From its cysteine to its phenylalanine, the CDR3 spans 12 amino acids. The CDR3 DNA has 36 bases and is translated from base 1. V is reduced by 6 bases and J by 4 bases, leaving a spacing of 10 bases between them. The chain joins TRBV27 to TRBJ2-7; the best D guess is TRBD1, with 5 bases matching. This receptor was obtained from a female donor with papillary thyroid cancer or a benign thyroid nodule (not recorded which). Some clones in this sample may be carry-over from other donors' samples. The specimen sequenced was blood. The nucleotides read TGTGCCAGCAGCCATAGGGGTTACGAGCAGTACTTC. Its translation reads: CASSHRGYEQYF.